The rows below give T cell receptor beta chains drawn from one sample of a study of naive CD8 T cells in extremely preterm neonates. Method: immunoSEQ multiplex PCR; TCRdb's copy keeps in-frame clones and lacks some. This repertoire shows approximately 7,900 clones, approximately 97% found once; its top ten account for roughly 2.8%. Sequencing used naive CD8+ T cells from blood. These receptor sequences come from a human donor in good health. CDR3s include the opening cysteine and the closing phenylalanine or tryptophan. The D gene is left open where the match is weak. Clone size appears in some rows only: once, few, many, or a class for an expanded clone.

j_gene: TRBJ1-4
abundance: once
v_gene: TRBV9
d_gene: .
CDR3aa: CASSPGSTGEKLFF
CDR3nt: TGTGCCAGCAGCCCGGGGTCCACGGGTGAAAAACTGTTTTTT

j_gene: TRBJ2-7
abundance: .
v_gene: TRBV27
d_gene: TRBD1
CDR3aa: CASSFGDRRYEQYF
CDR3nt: TGTGCCAGCAGTTTCGGGGACAGGAGGTACGAGCAGTACTTC

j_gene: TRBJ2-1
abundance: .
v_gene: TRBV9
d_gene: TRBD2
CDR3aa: CASSVGGGAGNEQFF
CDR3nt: TGTGCCAGCAGCGTAGGCGGGGGGGCGGGTAATGAGCAGTTCTTC

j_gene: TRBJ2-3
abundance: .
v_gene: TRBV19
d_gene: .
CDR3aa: CASSIVLLSTDTQYF
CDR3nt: TGTGCCAGTAGTATAGTGCTCCTAAGCACAGATACGCAGTATTTT

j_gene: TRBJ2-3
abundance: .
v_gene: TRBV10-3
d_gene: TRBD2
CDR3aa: CAISDREGRADTQYF
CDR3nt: TGTGCCATCAGTGATCGGGAGGGTCGAGCAGATACGCAGTATTTT

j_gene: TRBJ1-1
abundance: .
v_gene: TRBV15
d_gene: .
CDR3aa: CATSRESGTNTEAFF
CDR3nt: TGTGCCACCAGCAGAGAATCGGGAACGAACACTGAAGCTTTCTTT

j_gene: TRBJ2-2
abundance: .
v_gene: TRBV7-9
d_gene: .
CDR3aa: CASSYSLNTGELFF
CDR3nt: TGTGCCAGCAGCTATAGTCTAAACACCGGGGAGCTGTTTTTT

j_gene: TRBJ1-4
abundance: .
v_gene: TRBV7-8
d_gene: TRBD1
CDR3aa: CASSAETGYNEKLFF
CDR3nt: TGTGCCAGCAGCGCCGAGACAGGGTATAATGAAAAACTGTTTTTT

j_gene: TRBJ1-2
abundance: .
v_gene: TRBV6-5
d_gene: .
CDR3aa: CASSYWGENYGYTF
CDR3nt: TGTGCCAGCAGTTACTGGGGAGAAAACTATGGCTACACCTTC

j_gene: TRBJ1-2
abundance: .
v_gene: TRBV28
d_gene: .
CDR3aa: CASSLVEQPSYGYTF
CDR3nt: TGTGCCAGCAGTTTGGTCGAACAGCCTTCTTATGGCTACACCTTC

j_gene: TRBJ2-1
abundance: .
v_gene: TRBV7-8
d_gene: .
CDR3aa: CASSLAGGVRYNEQFF
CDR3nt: TGTGCCAGCAGCTTAGCGGGGGGAGTGAGATACAATGAGCAGTTCTTC

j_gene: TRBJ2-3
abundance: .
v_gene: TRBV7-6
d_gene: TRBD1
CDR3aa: CASSFRTGSTDTQYF
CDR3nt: TGTGCCAGCAGCTTCCGGACAGGGAGTACAGATACGCAGTATTTT

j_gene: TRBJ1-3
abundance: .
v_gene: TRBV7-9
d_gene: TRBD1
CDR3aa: CASSLGTGGTGNTIYF
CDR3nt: TGTGCCAGCAGCTTAGGGACAGGGGGCACTGGAAACACCATATATTTT

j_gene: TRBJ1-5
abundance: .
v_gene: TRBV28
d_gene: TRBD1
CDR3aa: CASTWTGGVIDSNQPQHF
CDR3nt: TGTGCCAGTACGTGGACAGGGGGCGTGATTGATAGCAATCAGCCCCAGCATTTT

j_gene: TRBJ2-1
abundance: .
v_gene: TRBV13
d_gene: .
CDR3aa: CASSSRVYNEQFF
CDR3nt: TGTGCCAGCAGCTCCAGGGTATACAATGAGCAGTTCTTC

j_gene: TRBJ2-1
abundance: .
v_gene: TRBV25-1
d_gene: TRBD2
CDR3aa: CASLPSGTRGYNEQFF
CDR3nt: TGTGCCAGCCTCCCCTCCGGGACTAGGGGATACAATGAGCAGTTCTTC

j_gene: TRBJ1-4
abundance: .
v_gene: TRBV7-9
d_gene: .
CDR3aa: CASSLARGRETNEKLFF
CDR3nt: TGTGCCAGCAGCTTAGCGCGAGGCAGGGAAACTAATGAAAAACTGTTTTTT

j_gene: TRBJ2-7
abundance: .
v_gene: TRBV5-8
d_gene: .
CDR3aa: CASSRVPGYEQYF
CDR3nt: TGTGCCAGCAGCCGGGTCCCTGGATACGAGCAGTACTTC

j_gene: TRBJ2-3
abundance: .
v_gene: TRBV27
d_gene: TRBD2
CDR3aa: CASSLTSGTYTDTQYF
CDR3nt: TGTGCCAGCAGTTTGACTAGCGGAACCTACACAGATACGCAGTATTTT

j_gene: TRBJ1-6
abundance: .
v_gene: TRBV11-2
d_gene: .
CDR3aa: CASSLVVQSSYNSPLHF
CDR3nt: TGTGCCAGCAGCTTAGTTGTACAAAGCTCCTATAATTCACCCCTCCACTTT

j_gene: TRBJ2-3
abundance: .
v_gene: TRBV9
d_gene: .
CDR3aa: CASSEPHGAGTDTQYF
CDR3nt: TGTGCCAGCAGCGAGCCCCATGGGGCCGGCACAGATACGCAGTATTTT

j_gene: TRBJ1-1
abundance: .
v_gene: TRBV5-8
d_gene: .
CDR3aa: CASSLDRTTEAFF
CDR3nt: TGTGCCAGCAGCTTGGACAGGACCACTGAAGCTTTCTTT

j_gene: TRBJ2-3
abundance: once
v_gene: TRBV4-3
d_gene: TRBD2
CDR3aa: CASSRGGYGDTDTQYF
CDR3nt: TGCGCCAGCAGCCGGGGGGGGTACGGAGACACAGATACGCAGTATTTT

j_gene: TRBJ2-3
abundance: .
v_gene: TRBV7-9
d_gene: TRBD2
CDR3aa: CASSGLASDTQYF
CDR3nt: TGTGCCAGCAGCGGACTAGCTTCAGATACGCAGTATTTT

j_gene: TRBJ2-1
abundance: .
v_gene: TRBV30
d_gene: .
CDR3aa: CAWSEDIGYNEQFF
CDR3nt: TGTGCCTGGAGCGAGGACATAGGGTACAATGAGCAGTTCTTC

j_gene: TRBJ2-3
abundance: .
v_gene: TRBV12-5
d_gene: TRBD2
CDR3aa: CASGLVVLATDTQYF
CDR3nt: TGTGCTAGTGGTTTGGTCGTACTAGCGACAGATACGCAGTATTTT

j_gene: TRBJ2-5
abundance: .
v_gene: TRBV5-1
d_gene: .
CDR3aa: CASSSPGETQYF
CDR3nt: TGCGCCAGCAGCTCGCCCGGGGAGACCCAGTACTTC

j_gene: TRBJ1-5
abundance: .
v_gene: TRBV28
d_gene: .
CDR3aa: CASNRAFNQPQHF
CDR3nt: TGTGCCAGCAACAGGGCCTTCAATCAGCCCCAGCATTTT

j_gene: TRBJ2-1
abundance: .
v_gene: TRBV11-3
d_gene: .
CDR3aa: CASSYPLARSSYNEQFF
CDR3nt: TGTGCCAGCAGCTATCCCCTAGCGCGTAGCTCCTACAATGAGCAGTTCTTC

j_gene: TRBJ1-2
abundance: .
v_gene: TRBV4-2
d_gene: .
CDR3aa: CASSQDLTLGYTF
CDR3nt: TGTGCCAGCAGCCAAGACCTAACCCTTGGCTACACCTTC

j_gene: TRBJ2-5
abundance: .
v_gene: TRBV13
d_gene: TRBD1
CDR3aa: CASSYGQEETQYF
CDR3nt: TGTGCCAGCAGCTACGGACAGGAAGAGACCCAGTACTTC

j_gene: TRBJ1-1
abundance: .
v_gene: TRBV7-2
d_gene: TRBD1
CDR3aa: CASSSLDRGHPGNTEAFF
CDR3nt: TGTGCCAGCAGCTCCTTGGACAGGGGGCACCCGGGGAACACTGAAGCTTTCTTT

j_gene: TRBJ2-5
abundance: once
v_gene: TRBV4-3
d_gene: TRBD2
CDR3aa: CASSQDDYGGSETQYF
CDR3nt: TGCGCCAGCAGCCAAGATGATTACGGGGGGTCAGAGACCCAGTACTTC

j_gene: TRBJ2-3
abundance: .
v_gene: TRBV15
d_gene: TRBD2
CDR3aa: CATSSPREGTDTQYF
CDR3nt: TGTGCCACCAGTTCCCCGCGGGAGGGCACAGATACGCAGTATTTT

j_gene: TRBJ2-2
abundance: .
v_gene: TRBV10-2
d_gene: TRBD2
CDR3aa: CATTGLVVTGELFF
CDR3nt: TGCGCCACCACGGGACTAGTCGTCACCGGGGAGCTGTTTTTT

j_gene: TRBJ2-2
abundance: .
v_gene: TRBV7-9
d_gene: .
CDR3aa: CASSFDREESGELFF
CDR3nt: TGTGCCAGCAGCTTCGACAGGGAGGAATCCGGGGAGCTGTTTTTT

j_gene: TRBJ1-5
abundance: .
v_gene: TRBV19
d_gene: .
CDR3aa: CASSISGGSYQPQHF
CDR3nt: TGTGCCAGTAGTATTTCCGGGGGTAGCTATCAGCCCCAGCATTTT

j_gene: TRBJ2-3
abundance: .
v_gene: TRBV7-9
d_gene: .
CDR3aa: CASSPDRPSTDTQYF
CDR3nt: TGTGCCAGCAGCCCCGACAGGCCTAGCACAGATACGCAGTATTTT

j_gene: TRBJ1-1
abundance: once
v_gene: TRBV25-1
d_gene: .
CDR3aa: CASSEQQGAYTEAFF
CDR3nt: TGTGCCAGCAGCGAACAACAGGGCGCGTACACTGAAGCTTTCTTT

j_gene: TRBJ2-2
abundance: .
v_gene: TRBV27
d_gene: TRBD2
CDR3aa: CASSRQGGTGELFF
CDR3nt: TGTGCCAGTTCGAGGCAGGGAGGGACCGGGGAGCTGTTTTTT

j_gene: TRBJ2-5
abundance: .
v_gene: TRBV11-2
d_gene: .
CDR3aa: CASSLDRGRGETQYF
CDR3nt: TGTGCCAGCAGCTTAGATCGTGGCAGGGGTGAGACCCAGTACTTC

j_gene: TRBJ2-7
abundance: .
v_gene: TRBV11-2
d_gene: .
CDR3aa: CASSLEAGHYEQYF
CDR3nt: TGTGCCAGCAGCTTAGAGGCAGGTCACTACGAGCAGTACTTC

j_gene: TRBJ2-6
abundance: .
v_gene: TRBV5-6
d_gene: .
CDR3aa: CASTPSGANVLTF
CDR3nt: TGTGCCAGCACCCCGTCTGGGGCCAACGTCCTGACTTTC